This TCR beta chain came from a study of graft-versus-host responses after intestinal transplantation. Across the study: Isolated intestinal, liver-intestinal, or multivisceral transplants were what recipients had. Findings of the study overall: GvH clones turned up in recipient marrow; some had shown up first in ileum or blood.

For this clone: Its specificity is not known.

This CDR3 is built from 11 residues. V shed 3 bases and J shed 7 bases, with 4 bases lying between them. Germline CDR1 is MGHRA and CDR2 is YSYEKL. Assay used: immunoSEQ multiplex PCR; TCRdb lists only in-frame clones, some missing. The sample consists of 75,000 to 100,000 clones, over 75% of them appearing once. The material was PBMCs, obtained approximately 470 days after intestinal transplant. The chain recombines TRBV4-1 with TRBJ2-1, with unresolved D. This sequence was found in a human patient who received an intestinal transplant, so some T cells may come from the graft donor. The CDR3: CASSQFNEQFF. The DNA of the CDR3 is TGCGCCAGCAGCCAGTTTAATGAGCAGTTCTTC.